This is a list of T cell receptor beta chains from one sample in a study of shared clonotypes between healthy human individuals. Profiled with immunoSEQ multiplex PCR; TCRdb holds only in-frame clones, not every one. The sample consists of millions of clones, about 92% of them appearing once. The source material was naive CD4+ T cells from PBMCs. These receptor sequences come from a man younger than 35 in good health. Some clones in this sample may be carry-over from other donors' samples. Both conserved end residues are part of each CDR3. The D gene is left open where the match is weak. Rows give clone size only sometimes, using once, few, many, or a class for an expanded clone.

d_call	j_call	v_call	clone_size	cdr3_aa	cdr3_nt
TRBD2	TRBJ2-7	TRBV25-1	-	CASSDIGLAGRTYEQYF	TGTGCCAGCAGCGACATAGGACTAGCGGGAAGAACCTACGAGCAGTACTTC
TRBD2	TRBJ2-7	TRBV7-9	-	CASSLPGGYEQYF	TGTGCCAGCAGCTTGCCGGGAGGCTACGAGCAGTACTTC
-	TRBJ2-1	TRBV10-3	-	CAIRGGPNNEQFF	TGTGCCATCAGGGGGGGGCCCAACAATGAGCAGTTCTTC
-	TRBJ2-5	TRBV5-1	-	CASSTGTQETQYF	TGCGCCAGCTCAACCGGGACCCAAGAGACCCAGTACTTC
-	TRBJ2-7	TRBV27	-	CAYKNPGQPYEQYF	TGTGCCTATAAGAACCCGGGACAACCCTACGAGCAGTACTTC
TRBD2	TRBJ2-1	TRBV13	-	CASSLARTSGGVEQFF	TGTGCCAGCAGCTTAGCCAGGACTAGCGGGGGAGTGGAGCAGTTCTTC
-	TRBJ2-1	TRBV6-1	-	CASRNYNEQFF	TGTGCCAGCAGGAATTACAATGAGCAGTTCTTC
-	TRBJ2-5	TRBV5-4	-	CASSLASGDETQYF	TGTGCCAGCAGCTTGGCCTCCGGGGACGAGACCCAGTACTTC
-	TRBJ2-3	TRBV6-1	-	CASRYQGTDTQYF	TGTGCCAGCAGGTACCAGGGCACAGATACGCAGTATTTT
-	TRBJ1-4	TRBV6-1	-	CASSETWGNEKLFF	TGTGCCAGCAGTGAAACTTGGGGAAATGAAAAACTGTTTTTT
-	TRBJ1-1	TRBV18	-	CASSSGTHMNTEAFF	TGTGCCAGCTCATCAGGAACCCACATGAACACTGAAGCTTTCTTT
TRBD1	TRBJ2-7	TRBV5-1	-	CASRQSGQSSYEQYF	TGCGCCAGCAGACAGTCGGGACAGAGCTCCTACGAGCAGTACTTC
TRBD2	TRBJ2-5	TRBV9	-	CASSVELAGGETQYF	TGTGCCAGCAGCGTAGAACTAGCGGGAGGAGAGACCCAGTACTTC
-	TRBJ1-1	TRBV28	-	CASSQELQTGLDTEAFF	TGTGCCAGCAGTCAAGAGCTCCAAACAGGGCTGGACACTGAAGCTTTCTTT
-	TRBJ1-1	TRBV28	few	CASSTQEKAFF	TGTGCCAGCAGCACACAGGAAAAAGCTTTCTTT
-	TRBJ2-2	TRBV6-4	-	CASRRQGNTGELFF	TGTGCCAGCAGGCGGCAGGGCAACACCGGGGAGCTGTTTTTT
TRBD1	TRBJ2-1	TRBV6-4	-	CASRPGTGGLNEQFF	TGTGCCAGCAGGCCCGGGACAGGGGGCTTGAATGAGCAGTTCTTC
-	TRBJ1-2	TRBV19	-	CASSFLRGGDGYTF	TGTGCCAGTAGTTTTCTCAGGGGAGGAGATGGCTACACCTTC
-	TRBJ2-1	TRBV25-1	-	CASSESGRAPDNEQFF	TGTGCCAGCAGTGAATCAGGCAGGGCCCCTGACAATGAGCAGTTCTTC
-	TRBJ1-5	TRBV18	once	CASSPTNSNQPQHF	TGTGCCAGCTCACCAACCAATAGCAATCAGCCCCAGCATTTT
-	TRBJ1-4	TRBV2	-	CARGETNEKLFF	TGTGCCCGGGGAGAAACTAATGAAAAACTGTTTTTT
-	TRBJ2-7	TRBV18	-	CASSPAFSGSYEQYF	TGTGCCAGCTCACCTGCATTCTCCGGCTCCTACGAGCAGTACTTC
-	TRBJ1-4	TRBV4-1	-	CASSQVGQIEKLFF	TGCGCCAGCAGCCAAGTTGGACAGATAGAAAAACTGTTTTTT
TRBD1	TRBJ2-1	TRBV5-1	-	CASSQGVINYNEQFF	TGCGCCAGCAGCCAGGGGGTAATTAACTACAATGAGCAGTTCTTC
TRBD1	TRBJ2-7	TRBV15	-	CATSGGQGSAYEQYF	TGTGCCACCAGCGGAGGACAGGGGTCGGCCTACGAGCAGTACTTC
-	TRBJ1-1	TRBV19	-	CASSIARGFEAFF	TGTGCCAGTAGTATTGCTCGAGGATTTGAAGCTTTCTTT
-	TRBJ2-1	TRBV7-2	-	CASSSRGSSLVSYNEQFF	TGTGCCAGCAGCTCTCGGGGTTCCAGTCTGGTATCCTACAATGAGCAGTTCTTC
-	TRBJ2-5	TRBV20-1	-	CSARRGEAQYF	TGCAGTGCCCGACGAGGGGAGGCCCAGTACTTC